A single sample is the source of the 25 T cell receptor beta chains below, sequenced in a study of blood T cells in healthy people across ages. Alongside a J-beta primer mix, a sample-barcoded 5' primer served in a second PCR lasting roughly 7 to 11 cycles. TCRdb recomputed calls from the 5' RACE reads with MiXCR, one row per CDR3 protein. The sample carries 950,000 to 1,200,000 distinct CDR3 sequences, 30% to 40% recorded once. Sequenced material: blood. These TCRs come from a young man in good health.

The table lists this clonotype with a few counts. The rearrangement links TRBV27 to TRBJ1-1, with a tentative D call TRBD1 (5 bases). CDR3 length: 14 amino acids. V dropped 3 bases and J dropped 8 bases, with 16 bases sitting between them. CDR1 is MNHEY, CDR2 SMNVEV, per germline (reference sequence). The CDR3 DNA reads TGTGCCAGCAGTTTCCTAGGGGATCTTTCGGAAGCTTTCTTT. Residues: CASSFLGDLSEAFF.

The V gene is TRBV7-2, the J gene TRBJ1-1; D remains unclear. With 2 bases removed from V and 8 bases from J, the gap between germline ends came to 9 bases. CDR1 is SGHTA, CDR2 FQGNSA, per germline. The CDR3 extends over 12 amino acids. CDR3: CASSLFEGEAFF. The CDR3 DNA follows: TGTGCCAGCAGCTTATTTGAGGGCGAAGCTTTCTTT. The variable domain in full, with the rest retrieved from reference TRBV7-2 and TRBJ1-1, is GAGVSQSPSNKVTEKGKDVELRCDPISGHTALYWYRQSLGQGLEFLIYFQGNSAPDKSGLPSDRFSAERTGGSVSTLTIQRTQQEDSAVYLCASSLFEGEAFFGQGTRLTVV.

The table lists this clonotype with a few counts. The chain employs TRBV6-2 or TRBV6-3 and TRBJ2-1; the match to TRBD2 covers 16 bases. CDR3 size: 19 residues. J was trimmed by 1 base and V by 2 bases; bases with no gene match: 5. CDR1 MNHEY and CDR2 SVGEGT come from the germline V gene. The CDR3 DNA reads TGTGCCAGCAGTTACCGGGGACTAGCGGGGGGGCCGTCCTACAATGAGCAGTTCTTC. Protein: CASSYRGLAGGPSYNEQFF.

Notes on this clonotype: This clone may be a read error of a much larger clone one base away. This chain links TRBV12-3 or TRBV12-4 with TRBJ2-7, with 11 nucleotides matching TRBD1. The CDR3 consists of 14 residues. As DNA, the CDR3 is TGTGCCGGCAGTTTCGGGACAGGGGGATACGAGCAGTACTTC. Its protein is CAGSFGTGGYEQYF.

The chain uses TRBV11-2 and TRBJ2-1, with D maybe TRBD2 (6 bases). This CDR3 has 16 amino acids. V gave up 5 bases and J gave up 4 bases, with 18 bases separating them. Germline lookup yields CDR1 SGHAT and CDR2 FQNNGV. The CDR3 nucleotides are TGTGCCAGCAGCCCCGTTGGAGGGAGAAGTTACAATGAGCAGTTCTTC. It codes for CASSPVGGRSYNEQFF.

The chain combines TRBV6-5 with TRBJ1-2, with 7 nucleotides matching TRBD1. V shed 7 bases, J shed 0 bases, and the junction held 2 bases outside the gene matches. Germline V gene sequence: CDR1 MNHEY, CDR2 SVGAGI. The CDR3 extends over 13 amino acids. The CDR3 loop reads CASKGTANYGYTF. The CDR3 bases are TGTGCCAGCAAAGGGACAGCTAACTATGGCTACACCTTC.

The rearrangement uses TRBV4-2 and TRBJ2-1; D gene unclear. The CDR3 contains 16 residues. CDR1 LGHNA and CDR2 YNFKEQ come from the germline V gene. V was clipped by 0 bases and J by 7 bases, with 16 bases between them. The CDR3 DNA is TGTGCCAGCAGCCAAGAACGCTCATTCTCCGGGAATGAGCAGTTCTTC. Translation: CASSQERSFSGNEQFF.

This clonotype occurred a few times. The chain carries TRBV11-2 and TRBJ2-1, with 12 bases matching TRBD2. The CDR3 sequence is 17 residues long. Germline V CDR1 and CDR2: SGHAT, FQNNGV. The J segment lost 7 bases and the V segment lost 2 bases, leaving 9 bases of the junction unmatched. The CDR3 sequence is CASSLLLASGGVNEQFF. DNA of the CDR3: TGTGCCAGCAGCTTACTCTTGGCTAGCGGGGGGGTGAATGAGCAGTTCTTC.

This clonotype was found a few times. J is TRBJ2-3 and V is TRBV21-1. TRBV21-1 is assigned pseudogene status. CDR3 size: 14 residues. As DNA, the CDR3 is TGTGCCAGCAGCAAAGGACGGTCCACAGATACGCAGTATTTT. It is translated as CASSKGRSTDTQYF.

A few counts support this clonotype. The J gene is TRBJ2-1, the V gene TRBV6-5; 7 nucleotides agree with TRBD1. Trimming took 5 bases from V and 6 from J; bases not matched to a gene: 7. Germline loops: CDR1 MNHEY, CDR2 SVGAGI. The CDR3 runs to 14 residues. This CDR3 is CASSDGRTGNEQFF. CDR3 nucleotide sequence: TGTGCCAGCAGTGACGGTCGGACAGGCAATGAGCAGTTCTTC.

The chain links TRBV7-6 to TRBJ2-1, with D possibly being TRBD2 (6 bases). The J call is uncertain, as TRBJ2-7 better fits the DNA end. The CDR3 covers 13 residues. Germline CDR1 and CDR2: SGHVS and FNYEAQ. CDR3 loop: CASSSTRANEQYF. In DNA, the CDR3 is TGTGCCAGCAGCTCGACTAGAGCCAATGAGCAGTACTTC.

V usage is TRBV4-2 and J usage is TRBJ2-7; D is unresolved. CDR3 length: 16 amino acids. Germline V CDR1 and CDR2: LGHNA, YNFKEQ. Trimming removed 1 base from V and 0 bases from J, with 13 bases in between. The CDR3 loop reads CASSQVSRGTSYEQYF. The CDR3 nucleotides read TGTGCCAGCAGCCAAGTATCGCGAGGCACCTCCTACGAGCAGTACTTC.

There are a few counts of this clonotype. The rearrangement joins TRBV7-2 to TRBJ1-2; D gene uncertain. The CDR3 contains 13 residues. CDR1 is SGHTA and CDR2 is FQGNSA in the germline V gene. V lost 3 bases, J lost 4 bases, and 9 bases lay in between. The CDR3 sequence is CASSFPTVYGYTF. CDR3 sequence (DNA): TGTGCCAGCAGCTTTCCGACGGTCTATGGCTACACCTTC.

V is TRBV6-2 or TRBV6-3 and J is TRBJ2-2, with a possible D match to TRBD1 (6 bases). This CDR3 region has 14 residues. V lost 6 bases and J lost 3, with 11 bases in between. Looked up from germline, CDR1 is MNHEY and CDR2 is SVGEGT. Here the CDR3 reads CASSGQFDTGELFF. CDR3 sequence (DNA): TGTGCCAGCAGCGGACAGTTCGACACCGGGGAGCTGTTTTTT.

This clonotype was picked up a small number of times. This CDR3 is CASSGDESSNYGYTF. The DNA of the CDR3 is TGTGCCAGCAGCGGGGATGAGTCCTCTAACTATGGCTACACCTTC. This chain links TRBV2 with TRBJ1-2; unclear D gene. Germline CDR1 SNHLY, CDR2 FYNNEI. Trimming removed 6 bases at V and 0 bases at J, with 14 bases between. The CDR3 runs 15 residues.

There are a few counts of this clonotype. The CDR3 region has the DNA TGTGCCATCAGTGGGGGACTAGAGAAGTATTTT. This encodes CAISGGLEKYF. The V gene is TRBV10-3, the J gene TRBJ2-3, with TRBD2 matching over 8 bases. Trimming at V came to 4 bases and at J to 13 bases, leaving 4 bases not matched to a gene. CDR1 and CDR2 (germline): ENHRY, SYGVKD. The CDR3 spans 11 residues.

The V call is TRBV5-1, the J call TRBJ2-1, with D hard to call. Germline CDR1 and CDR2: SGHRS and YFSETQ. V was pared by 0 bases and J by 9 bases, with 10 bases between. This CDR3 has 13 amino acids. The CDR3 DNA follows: TGCGCCAGCAGCTTGGTGATAGGGTTTGAGCAGTTCTTC. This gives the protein CASSLVIGFEQFF.

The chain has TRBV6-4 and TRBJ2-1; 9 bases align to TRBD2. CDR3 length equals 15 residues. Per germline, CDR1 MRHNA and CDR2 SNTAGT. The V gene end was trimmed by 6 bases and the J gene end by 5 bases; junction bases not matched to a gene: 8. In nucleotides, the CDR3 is TGTGCCAGCAGCTTAGCGGGGGAGGGGAACAATGAGCAGTTCTTC. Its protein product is CASSLAGEGNNEQFF.

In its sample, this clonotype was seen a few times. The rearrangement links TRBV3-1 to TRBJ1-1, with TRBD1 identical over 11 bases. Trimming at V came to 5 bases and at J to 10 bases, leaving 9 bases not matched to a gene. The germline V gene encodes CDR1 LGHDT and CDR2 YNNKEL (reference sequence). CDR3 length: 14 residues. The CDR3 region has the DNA TGTGCCAGCAGCGCGCACATCGGGACAGGGGGAGCTTTCTTT. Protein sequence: CASSAHIGTGGAFF.

The DNA for the CDR3 is TGTGCCAGCAGCCTAAATGGGATGTACCAAGAGACCCAGTACTTC. It translates to CASSLNGMYQETQYF. The J gene is TRBJ2-5, the V gene TRBV7-2, with D uncertain. This CDR3 is built from 15 residues. Germline-derived CDR1 and CDR2 are SGHTA and FQGNSA. V dropped 5 bases and J dropped 0 bases, with 13 bases sitting between them.

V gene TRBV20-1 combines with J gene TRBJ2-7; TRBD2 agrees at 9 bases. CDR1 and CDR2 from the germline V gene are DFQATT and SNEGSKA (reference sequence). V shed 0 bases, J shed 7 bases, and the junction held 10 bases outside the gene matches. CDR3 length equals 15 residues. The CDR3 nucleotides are TGCAGTGCTAGAGATCCCCTAGCGGGGTACAATGAGCAGTACTTC. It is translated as CSARDPLAGYNEQYF.

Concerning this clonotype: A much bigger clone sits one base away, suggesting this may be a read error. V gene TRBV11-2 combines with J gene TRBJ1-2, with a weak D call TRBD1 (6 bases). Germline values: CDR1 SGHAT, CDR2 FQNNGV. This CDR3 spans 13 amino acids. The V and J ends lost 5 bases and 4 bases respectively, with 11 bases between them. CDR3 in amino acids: CASSAGHGYGYTF. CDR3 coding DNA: TGTGCCAGCAGCGCGGGACACGGCTATGGCTACACCTTC.

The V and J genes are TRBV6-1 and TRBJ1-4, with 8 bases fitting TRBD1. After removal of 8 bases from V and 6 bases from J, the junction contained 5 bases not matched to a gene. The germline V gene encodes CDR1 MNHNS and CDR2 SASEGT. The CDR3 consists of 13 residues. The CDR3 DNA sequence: TGTGCCAGCGACGACAGGGGAGATGAAAAACTGTTTTTT. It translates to CASDDRGDEKLFF.

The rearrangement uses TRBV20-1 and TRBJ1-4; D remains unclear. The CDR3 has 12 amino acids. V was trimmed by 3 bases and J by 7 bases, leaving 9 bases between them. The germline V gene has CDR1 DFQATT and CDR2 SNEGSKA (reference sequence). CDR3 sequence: CSASLSGEKLFF. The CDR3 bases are TGCAGTGCTAGCTTGTCCGGTGAAAAACTGTTTTTT.

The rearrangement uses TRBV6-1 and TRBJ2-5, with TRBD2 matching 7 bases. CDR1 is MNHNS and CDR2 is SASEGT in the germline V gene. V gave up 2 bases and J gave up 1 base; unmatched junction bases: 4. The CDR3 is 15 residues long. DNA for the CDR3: TGTGCCAGCAGTGAATCTCCTAGCGGCCAAGAGACCCAGTACTTC. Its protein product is CASSESPSGQETQYF.